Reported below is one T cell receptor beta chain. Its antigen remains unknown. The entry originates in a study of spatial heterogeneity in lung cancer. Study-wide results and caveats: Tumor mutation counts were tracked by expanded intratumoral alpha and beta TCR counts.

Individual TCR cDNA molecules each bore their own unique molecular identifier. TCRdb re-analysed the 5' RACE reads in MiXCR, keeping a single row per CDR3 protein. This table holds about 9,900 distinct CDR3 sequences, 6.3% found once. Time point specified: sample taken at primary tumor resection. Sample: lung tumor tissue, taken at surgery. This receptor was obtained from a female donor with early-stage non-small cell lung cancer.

The CDR3 DNA follows: TGTGCCAGCAGCCCACAGGGAGGGATTACAGATACGCAGTATTTT. It encodes CASSPQGGITDTQYF. The rearrangement joins TRBV7-9 to TRBJ2-3, with TRBD2 as a possible D gene (7 bases). The germline gives CDR1 SEHNR, CDR2 FQNEAQ (reference sequence). CDR3 length: 15 residues. V lost 5 bases to trimming and J lost 3 bases, with 15 bases between them.